One sample yielded the 30 T cell receptor beta chains listed below, sequenced in a study of cytotoxic CD8 clonotypes in ibrutinib-treated CLL. Using immunoSEQ multiplex PCR, the repertoire was profiled, and TCRdb retains in-frame clones only, with some absent. The sample lists about 140,000 clones, less than 95% occurring once. This specimen consisted of PBMCs, obtained after 12 months of ibrutinib treatment. These TCRs come from a human donor with chronic lymphocytic leukemia.

The chain has TRBV28 and TRBJ1-1, with TRBD1 identical over 8 bases. CDR1 MDHEN and CDR2 SYDVKM come from the germline V gene. This CDR3 spans 12 amino acids. V lost 3 bases and J lost 11; bases outside the gene matches: 5. DNA for the CDR3: TGTGCCAGCAGTTTGGGACAGGCGACGGCTTTCTTT. Its translation is CASSLGQATAFF.

This chain uses TRBV7-8 with TRBJ1-5, with D possibly being TRBD1 (5 bases). The germline CDR1 and CDR2 sequences are SGHVS and FQNEAQ. The germline V and J ends were trimmed by 5 bases and 1 base, with 12 bases remaining between them. This CDR3 has 15 residues. The chain's CDR3 is CASSALGESNQPQHF. CDR3 bases: TGTGCCAGCAGCGCTTTAGGGGAGAGCAATCAGCCCCAGCATTTT.

CDR3 nucleotide sequence: TGTGCCAGCAGTGGTCGGGGGGCTGATTATAGCACTGAAGCTTTCTTT. It specifies CASSGRGADYSTEAFF. The chain is built from TRBV2 and TRBJ1-1; tentative D call: TRBD1 (6 bases). The CDR3 consists of 16 residues. Per the germline V gene, CDR1 is SNHLY and CDR2 is FYNNEI. The germline V and J ends were trimmed by 4 bases and 4 bases, with 19 bases remaining between them.

CDR3 in amino acids: CASSFRTGVNEQYF. The CDR3 nucleotides read TGTGCCAGCAGCTTCAGGACAGGGGTGAACGAGCAGTACTTC. The chain combines TRBV7-8 with TRBJ2-7; 9 bases line up with TRBD1. This CDR3 comprises 14 residues. The germline gives CDR1 SGHVS, CDR2 FQNEAQ. V shed 3 bases, J shed 5 bases, and the junction held 5 bases outside the gene matches. The full variable domain, completed using reference TRBV7-8 and TRBJ2-7, is GAGVSQSPRYKVAKRGQDVALRCDPISGHVSLFWYQQALGQGPEFLTYFQNEAQLDKSGLPSDRFFAERPEGSVSTLKIQRTQQEDSAVYLCASSFRTGVNEQYFGPGTRLTVT.

This chain joins TRBV5-1 and TRBJ2-7; D may be TRBD2 (5 bases). Germline V gene sequence: CDR1 SGHRS, CDR2 YFSETQ. V shed 0 bases and J shed 3 bases, with 7 bases lying between them. This CDR3 is 13 amino acids long. CDR3 sequence: CASSLERDYEQYF. The CDR3 nucleotides are TGCGCCAGCAGCTTGGAGAGGGACTACGAGCAGTACTTC.

V is TRBV6-5 and J is TRBJ1-5, with D possibly TRBD1 on 6 matching bases. CDR1 MNHEY and CDR2 SVGAGI come from the germline V gene. V dropped 5 bases and J dropped 4 bases, with 9 bases sitting between them. The CDR3 has 13 amino acids. CDR3 region: CASSPDRNQPQHF. CDR3 DNA: TGTGCCAGCAGTCCGGACAGAAATCAGCCCCAGCATTTT.

The chain employs TRBV6-5 and TRBJ2-1; tentative D call: TRBD2 (5 bases). Deletions cut 6 bases from V and 6 bases from J, with 12 bases between. The CDR3 consists of 13 residues. Germline-derived CDR1 and CDR2 are MNHEY and SVGAGI. This CDR3 reads CASSVDSTNEQFF. In DNA form, the CDR3 reads TGTGCCAGCAGCGTGGACTCAACCAATGAGCAGTTCTTC.

V usage is TRBV7-2 and J usage is TRBJ2-7; 9 nucleotides match TRBD2. This CDR3 is built from 15 residues. Germline V CDR1 and CDR2: SGHTA, FQGNSA. Trimming took 1 base from V and 4 from J; bases not matched to a gene: 5. The CDR3 coding sequence is TGTGCCAGCAGCTTAGTAGCGGGAGCCACATACGAGCAGTACTTC. Its protein product is CASSLVAGATYEQYF.

The chain recombines TRBV5-1 with TRBJ1-3, with D unresolved. Germline CDR1 reads SGHRS; CDR2 reads YFSETQ. The CDR3 runs to 15 residues. V lost 3 bases, J lost 0 bases, and 10 bases lay in between. The CDR3 here is CASSSDTSSGNTIYF. The CDR3 nucleotides read TGCGCCAGCAGCTCTGACACGTCCTCTGGAAACACCATATATTTT.

This rearrangement joins TRBV7-8 to TRBJ2-7, with 10 bases lining up with TRBD2. The CDR3 has 18 amino acids. V was clipped by 1 base and J by 3 bases; unmatched bases: 12. Germline V gene lookup returns CDR1 SGHVS and CDR2 FQNEAQ. The CDR3 region is CASSLVASGSRVFYEQYF. CDR3 nucleotides: TGTGCCAGCAGCTTAGTGGCTAGCGGGAGTAGGGTCTTCTACGAGCAGTACTTC.

The chain carries TRBV27 and TRBJ1-1; 11 nucleotides line up with TRBD1. CDR1 and CDR2 from the germline V gene are MNHEY and SMNVEV (reference sequence). The CDR3 contains 14 residues. J lost 8 bases, V lost 6 bases, and 8 bases had no gene match. For the CDR3, the DNA is TGTGCCAGCAGCAGGACAGGGGGCTGGCCCGAAGCTTTCTTT. This encodes CASSRTGGWPEAFF.

The chain carries TRBV19 and TRBJ2-1; 9 nucleotides match TRBD1. V trimming: 7 bases; J trimming: 12 bases; junction bases outside the gene matches: 7. The V gene's germline CDR1 is LNHDA and CDR2 SQIVND (reference sequence). The CDR3 is 12 residues long. The CDR3 nucleotides are TGTGCCAGTAACCCTGGGACAGGGACGCAGTTCTTC. Its translation: CASNPGTGTQFF.

The CDR3 bases are TGTGCCAGCAGCCCAGACACGGCCAACGAGCAGTACTTC. Its translation: CASSPDTANEQYF. J is TRBJ2-7 and V is TRBV7-3; D is undetermined. The CDR3 totals 13 residues. The V end was cut by 5 bases, the J end by 5 bases, with 13 bases between. Germline values: CDR1 SGHTA, CDR2 FQGTGA.

The chain is built from TRBV7-9 and TRBJ1-1, with D hard to call. The V end was cut by 2 bases, the J end by 6 bases, with 13 bases between. Germline V gene data show CDR1 as SEHNR and CDR2 as FQNEAQ (reference sequence). This CDR3 is built from 14 residues. This CDR3 is CASSLPKGNPEAFF. Here the CDR3 DNA reads TGTGCCAGCAGCTTACCCAAGGGTAACCCTGAAGCTTTCTTT. The whole variable domain, remainder taken from reference TRBV7-9 and TRBJ1-1, is DTGVSQNPRHKITKRGQNVTFRCDPISEHNRLYWYRQTLGQGPEFLTYFQNEAQLEKSRLLSDRFSAERPKGSFSTLEIQRTEQGDSAMYLCASSLPKGNPEAFFGQGTRLTVV.

V is TRBV4-2 and J is TRBJ2-3; tentative D call: TRBD2 (6 bases). CDR1 is LGHNA and CDR2 is YNFKEQ in the germline V gene. The CDR3 is 16 residues long. The V end lost 4 bases, the J end lost 8 bases, and 22 bases lay between the germline ends. The CDR3 loop is CASSRLNGGVPGTQYF. The CDR3 DNA sequence: TGTGCCAGCAGCCGCCTGAACGGGGGAGTGCCAGGTACGCAGTATTTT.

As concerns this clone: Other DNA sequences within the sample encode an identical CDR3. V is TRBV27 and J is TRBJ2-7; D gene unclear. V lost 5 bases, J lost 2 bases, and 13 bases lay in between. Germline V gene data show CDR1 as MNHEY and CDR2 as SMNVEV (reference sequence). The CDR3 is made up of 14 amino acids. Here the CDR3 DNA reads TGTGCCAGCAGTCTGCGTGGCCCTACCTACGAGCAGTACTTC. This translates into CASSLRGPTYEQYF.

The rearrangement uses TRBV7-9 and TRBJ2-7; D gene unclear. This CDR3 comprises 12 residues. Germline-derived CDR1 and CDR2 are SEHNR and FQNEAQ (reference sequence). The V and J ends lost 3 bases and 2 bases respectively, with 5 bases between them. CDR3 sequence reads: CASSFTPYEQYF. The CDR3 DNA is TGTGCCAGCAGCTTTACCCCCTACGAGCAGTACTTC.

This chain connects TRBV2 to TRBJ2-7, with 16 bases fitting TRBD2. In germline, CDR1 is SNHLY, CDR2 FYNNEI. This CDR3 has 16 amino acids. Germline trimming cut 7 bases from V and 0 bases from J; bases unmatched to any gene: 3. The CDR3 DNA is TGTGCCAGCACTGGGACTAGCGGGAGGGCCTCCTACGAGCAGTACTTC. It specifies CASTGTSGRASYEQYF.

The chain combines TRBV5-1 with TRBJ1-4; perhaps TRBD1 as D (6 bases). The CDR3 runs 17 residues. CDR1 is SGHRS, CDR2 YFSETQ, per germline. V lost 3 bases and J 0 bases, leaving 15 bases between the germline ends. This CDR3 is CASSSGWQGSTNEKLFF. The DNA of the CDR3 is TGCGCCAGCAGCTCAGGGTGGCAGGGGTCAACTAATGAAAAACTGTTTTTT.

The CDR3 sequence is CAWSTSGISQFF. The CDR3 DNA follows: TGTGCCTGGAGTACTAGCGGGATCTCGCAGTTCTTC. V gene TRBV30 combines with J gene TRBJ2-1; 10 nucleotides align to TRBD2. The V and J ends lost 2 bases and 12 bases, in that order; junction bases with no gene match: 4. This CDR3 comprises 12 residues. Germline lookup yields CDR1 GTSNPN and CDR2 SVGIG (reference sequence).

The rearrangement joins TRBV11-2 to TRBJ2-5; 9 positions match TRBD1. The germline V gene encodes CDR1 SGHAT and CDR2 FQNNGV. The V segment lost 5 bases and the J segment 1 base; nucleotides outside the gene matches: 11. The CDR3 is 17 amino acids. The CDR3 DNA reads TGTGCCAGCAGCCAATTATCAGGGACAGGGACCCAAGAGACCCAGTACTTC. Protein product: CASSQLSGTGTQETQYF. The variable domain in full, with the rest retrieved from reference TRBV11-2 and TRBJ2-5, is EAGVAQSPRYKIIEKRQSVAFWCNPISGHATLYWYQQILGQGPKLLIQFQNNGVVDDSQLPKDRFSAERLKGVDSTLKIQPAKLEDSAVYLCASSQLSGTGTQETQYFGPGTRLLVL.

This clone was found once. Its ends do not fully match the called genes, so a read error is possible. The gene calls are TRBV11-2 and TRBJ2-2, with TRBD2 matching over 7 bases. The CDR3 extends over 15 amino acids. Germline V gene lookup returns CDR1 SGHAT and CDR2 FQNNGV. The CDR3 is CASKGGSGNTGELFF. The CDR3 DNA reads TGTGCAAGCAAGGGCGGGAGTGGGAACACCGGGGAGCTGTTTTTT.

This chain joins TRBV7-3 and TRBJ1-2; maybe TRBD1 (5 bases). The V end lost 5 bases, the J end lost 6 bases, and 16 bases lay between the germline ends. The germline V gene has CDR1 SGHTA and CDR2 FQGTGA. CDR3 length equals 14 residues. The CDR3 reads CASSHSGGGHGYTF. The CDR3 nucleotides read TGTGCCAGCAGCCACAGTGGGGGAGGGCATGGCTACACCTTC. Full variable domain (missing parts from reference TRBV7-3 and TRBJ1-2): GAGVSQTPSNKVTEKGKYVELRCDPISGHTALYWYRQSLGQGPEFLIYFQGTGAADDSGLPNDRFFAVRPEGSVSTLKIQRTERGDSAVYLCASSHSGGGHGYTFGSGTRLTVV.

The chain carries TRBV18 and TRBJ2-5, with 7 bases aligning to TRBD2. CDR1 and CDR2 (germline): KGHSH, LQKENI. This CDR3 contains 15 residues. V lost 3 bases and J lost 3; bases outside the gene matches: 7. The DNA for the CDR3 is TGTGCCAGCTCACCGTACGTGGGGGGGGAAGAGACCCAGTACTTC. Protein sequence: CASSPYVGGEETQYF.

The chain uses TRBV10-1 and TRBJ2-7; D not certain. V dropped 3 bases and J dropped 4 bases, with 16 bases sitting between them. This CDR3 region has 15 residues. Germline CDR1 is WNHNN and CDR2 is SYGVQD (reference sequence). CDR3 DNA sequence: TGCGCCAGCAGTGAAATCTCGGCAGGCTATTACGAGCAGTACTTC. This translates into CASSEISAGYYEQYF.

The V call is TRBV2, the J call TRBJ1-2; D perhaps matches TRBD1 (5 bases). Germline CDR1 and CDR2: SNHLY and FYNNEI. V shed 3 bases and J shed 5 bases, with 10 bases lying between them. This CDR3 spans 13 amino acids. DNA for the CDR3: TGTGCCAGCAGTGATCTGGGGACTTATGGCTACACCTTC. Protein: CASSDLGTYGYTF.

The chain couples TRBV29-1 to TRBJ2-5, with D possibly being TRBD1 (7 bases). Trimming cost V 8 bases and J 4 bases, with 20 bases left between them. Germline V gene lookup returns CDR1 SQVTM and CDR2 ANQGSEA. The CDR3 length is 14 residues. CDR3 loop: CSTPGTAGVETQYF. CDR3 bases: TGCAGCACCCCCGGGACAGCGGGTGTAGAGACCCAGTACTTC.

The chain couples TRBV27 to TRBJ2-7; possible D gene TRBD1, 6 bases. Germline assignment: CDR1 MNHEY and CDR2 SMNVEV (reference sequence). V lost 0 bases to trimming and J lost 0 bases, with 12 bases between them. The CDR3 contains 16 residues. Here the CDR3 reads CASSLSYREPSYEQYF. DNA for the CDR3: TGTGCCAGCAGTTTATCATACAGGGAACCCTCCTACGAGCAGTACTTC.

CDR3: CASSPPGLADSYEQYF. DNA of the CDR3: TGTGCCAGCAGCCCCCCGGGACTAGCGGACTCCTACGAGCAGTACTTC. The chain combines TRBV7-9 with TRBJ2-7; 11 bases agree with TRBD2. The CDR3 is 16 residues long. The ends lost 5 bases at V and 0 bases at J; junction bases unmatched: 6. Per germline, CDR1 SEHNR and CDR2 FQNEAQ (reference sequence).

Comment on this clone: This CDR3 is also generated by other DNA sequences in the sample. This chain uses TRBV28 with TRBJ2-1, with D perhaps matching TRBD2 (5 bases). Germline loops: CDR1 MDHEN, CDR2 SYDVKM. This CDR3 contains 14 residues. Trimming removed 6 bases from V and 2 bases from J, with 11 bases in between. CDR3 in amino acids: CASSSPGTYNEQFF. In DNA form, the CDR3 reads TGTGCCAGCAGCTCTCCGGGGACCTACAATGAGCAGTTCTTC.